This T cell receptor (beta chain) was obtained from a study of technical replicates of blood from a few donors. Here immunoSEQ multiplex PCR was the method, and the copy in TCRdb shows in-frame clones only, minus some. Of roughly 87,000 clones in the sample, roughly 90% were seen once. After removal of 2 bases from V and 3 bases from J, the junction contained 10 bases not matched to a gene. The CDR3 loop spans 18 amino acids. Germline V gene data show CDR1 as MNHNS and CDR2 as SASEGT. This sequence was found in a human donor in good health. V is TRBV6-1 and J is TRBJ2-7; 13 nucleotides line up with TRBD2. The sequenced sample consisted of T cells isolated from PBMCs. In DNA form, the CDR3 reads TGTGCCAGCAGTGAATTTCATGAGACTAGCGGGAGGATCTACGAGCAGTACTTC. This encodes CASSEFHETSGRIYEQYF.